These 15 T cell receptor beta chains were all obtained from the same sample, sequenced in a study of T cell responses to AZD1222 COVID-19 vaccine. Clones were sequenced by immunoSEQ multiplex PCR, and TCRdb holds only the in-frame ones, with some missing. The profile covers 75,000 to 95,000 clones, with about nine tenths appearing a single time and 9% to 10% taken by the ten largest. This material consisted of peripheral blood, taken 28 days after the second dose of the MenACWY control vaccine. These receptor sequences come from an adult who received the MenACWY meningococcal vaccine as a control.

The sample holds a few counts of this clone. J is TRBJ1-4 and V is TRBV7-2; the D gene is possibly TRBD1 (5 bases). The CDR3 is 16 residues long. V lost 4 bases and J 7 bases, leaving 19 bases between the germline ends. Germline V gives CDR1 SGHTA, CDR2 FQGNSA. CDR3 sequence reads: CASSSFPGSKVEKLFF. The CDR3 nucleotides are TGTGCCAGCAGCTCATTTCCAGGGTCAAAGGTTGAAAAACTGTTTTTT.

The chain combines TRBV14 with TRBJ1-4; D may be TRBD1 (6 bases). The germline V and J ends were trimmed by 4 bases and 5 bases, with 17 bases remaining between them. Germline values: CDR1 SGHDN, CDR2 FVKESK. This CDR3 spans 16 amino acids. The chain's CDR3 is CASSRSLNRENEKLFF. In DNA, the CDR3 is TGTGCCAGCAGCCGGTCCCTTAACAGGGAAAATGAAAAACTGTTTTTT.

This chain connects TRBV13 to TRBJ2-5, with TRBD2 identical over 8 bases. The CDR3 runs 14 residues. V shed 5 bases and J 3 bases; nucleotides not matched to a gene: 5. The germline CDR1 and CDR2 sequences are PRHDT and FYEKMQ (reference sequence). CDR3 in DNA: TGTGCCAGCAGCCGACTAGCGCCTAAAGAGACCCAGTACTTC. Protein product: CASSRLAPKETQYF.

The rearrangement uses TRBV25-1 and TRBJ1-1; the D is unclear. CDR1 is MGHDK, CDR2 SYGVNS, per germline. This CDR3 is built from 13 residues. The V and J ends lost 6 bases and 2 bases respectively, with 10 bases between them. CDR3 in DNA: TGTGCCAGCAGCCGTGACGGTAACACTGAAGCTTTCTTT. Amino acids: CASSRDGNTEAFF.

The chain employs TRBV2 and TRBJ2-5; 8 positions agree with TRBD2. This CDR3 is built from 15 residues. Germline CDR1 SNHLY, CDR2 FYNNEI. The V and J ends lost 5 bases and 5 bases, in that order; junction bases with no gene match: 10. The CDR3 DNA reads TGTGCCAGCAGTCGGAACGGGGGGGTCGGGGAGACCCAGTACTTC. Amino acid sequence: CASSRNGGVGETQYF.

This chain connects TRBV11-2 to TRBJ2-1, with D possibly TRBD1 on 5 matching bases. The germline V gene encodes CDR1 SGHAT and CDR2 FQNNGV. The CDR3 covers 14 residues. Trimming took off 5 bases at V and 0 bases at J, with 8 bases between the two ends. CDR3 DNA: TGTGCCAGCAGCCCAGGGTACTCCTACAATGAGCAGTTCTTC. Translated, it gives CASSPGYSYNEQFF.

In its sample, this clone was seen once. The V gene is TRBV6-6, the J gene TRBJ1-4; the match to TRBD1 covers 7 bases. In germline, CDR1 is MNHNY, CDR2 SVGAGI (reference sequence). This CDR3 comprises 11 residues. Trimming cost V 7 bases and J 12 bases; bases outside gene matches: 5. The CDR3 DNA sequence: TGTGCCAGCATCTTCGACAGGGAACTGTTTTTT. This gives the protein CASIFDRELFF.

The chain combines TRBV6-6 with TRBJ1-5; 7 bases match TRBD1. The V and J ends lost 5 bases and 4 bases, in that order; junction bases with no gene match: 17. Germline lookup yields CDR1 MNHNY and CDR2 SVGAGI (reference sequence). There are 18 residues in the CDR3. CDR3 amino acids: CASSRAAGTEPRNQPQHF. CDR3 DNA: TGTGCCAGCAGTCGAGCCGCCGGGACAGAACCCCGTAATCAGCCCCAGCATTTT.

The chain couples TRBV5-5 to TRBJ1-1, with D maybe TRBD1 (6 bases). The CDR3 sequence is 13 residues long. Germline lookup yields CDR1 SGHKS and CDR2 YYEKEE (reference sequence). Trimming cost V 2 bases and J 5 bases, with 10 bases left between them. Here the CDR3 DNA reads TGTGCCAGCAGCTTACAGGGTGGGACTGAAGCTTTCTTT. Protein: CASSLQGGTEAFF.

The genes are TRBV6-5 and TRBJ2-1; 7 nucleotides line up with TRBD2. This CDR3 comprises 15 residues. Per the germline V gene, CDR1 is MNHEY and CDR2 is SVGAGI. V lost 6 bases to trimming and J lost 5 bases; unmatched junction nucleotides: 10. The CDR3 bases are TGTGCCAGCAGGGACTACGGGGGGTGGGACAATGAGCAGTTCTTC. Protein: CASRDYGGWDNEQFF.

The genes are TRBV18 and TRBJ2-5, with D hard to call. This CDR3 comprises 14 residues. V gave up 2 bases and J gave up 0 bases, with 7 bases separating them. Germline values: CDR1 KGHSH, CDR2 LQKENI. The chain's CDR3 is CASSPGLYQETQYF. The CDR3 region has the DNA TGTGCCAGCTCACCAGGGTTGTACCAAGAGACCCAGTACTTC.

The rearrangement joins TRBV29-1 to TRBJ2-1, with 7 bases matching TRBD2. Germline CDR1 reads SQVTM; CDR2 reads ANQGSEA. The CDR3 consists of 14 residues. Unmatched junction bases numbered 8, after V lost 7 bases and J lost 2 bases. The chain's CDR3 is CSATRDYAYNEQFF. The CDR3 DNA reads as TGCAGCGCAACCCGGGACTACGCCTACAATGAGCAGTTCTTC.

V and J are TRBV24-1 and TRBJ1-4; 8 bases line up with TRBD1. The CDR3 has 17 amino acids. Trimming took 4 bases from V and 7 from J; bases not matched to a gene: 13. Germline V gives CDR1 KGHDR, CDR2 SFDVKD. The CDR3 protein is CATSDGGRGRRSEKLFF. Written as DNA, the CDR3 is TGTGCCACCAGTGACGGGGGCAGGGGGCGGCGGAGTGAAAAACTGTTTTTT.

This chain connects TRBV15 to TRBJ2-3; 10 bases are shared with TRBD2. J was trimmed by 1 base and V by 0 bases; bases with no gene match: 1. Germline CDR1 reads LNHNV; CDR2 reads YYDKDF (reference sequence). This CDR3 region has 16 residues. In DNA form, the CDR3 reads TGTGCCACCAGCAGAGATGGGACTAGCGGCACAGATACGCAGTATTTT. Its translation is CATSRDGTSGTDTQYF.

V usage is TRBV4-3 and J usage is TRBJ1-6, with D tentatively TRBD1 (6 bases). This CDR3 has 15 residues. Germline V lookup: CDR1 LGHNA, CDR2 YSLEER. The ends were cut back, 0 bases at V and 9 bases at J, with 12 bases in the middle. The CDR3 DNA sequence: TGCGCCAGCAGCCAAGAATGGGACACTATTTCACCCCTCCACTTT. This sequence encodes CASSQEWDTISPLHF.